One sample yielded the 21 T cell receptor beta chains listed below, sequenced in a study of tumor T cells in aggressive B-cell lymphoma. Sequenced by immunoSEQ multiplex PCR; TCRdb stores in-frame clones only, minus some. The table lists about 11,000 clones, 80% to 95% of them singletons. The sequencing sample was made of tumor tissue. The receptors were gathered from an adult with diffuse large B cell lymphoma.

The CDR3 region has the DNA TGTGCCAGCAGCTCTAGGTGTGGAGGTCGCCAGCCCCAGCATTTT. Amino acids: CASSSRCGGRQPQHF. The chain joins TRBV7-9 to TRBJ1-5; D gene uncertain. Germline CDR1 and CDR2: SEHNR and FQNEAQ (reference sequence). The CDR3 totals 15 residues. Trimming took off 4 bases at V and 7 bases at J, with 17 bases between the two ends. Full variable domain (rest looked up from reference TRBV7-9 and TRBJ1-5): DTGVSQNPRHKITKRGQNVTFRCDPISEHNRLYWYRQTLGQGPEFLTYFQNEAQLEKSRLLSDRFSAERPKGSFSTLEIQRTEQGDSAMYLCASSSRCGGRQPQHFGDGTRLSIL.

The rearrangement links TRBV5-5 to TRBJ2-1, with 11 nucleotides matching TRBD1. CDR3 length: 16 amino acids. The germline CDR1 and CDR2 sequences are SGHKS and YYEKEE (reference sequence). The V gene end was trimmed by 0 bases and the J gene end by 3 bases; junction bases not matched to a gene: 2. In DNA, the CDR3 is TGTGCCAGCAGCTTGGAGGACAGGGGGCTCTACAATGAGCAGTTCTTC. It codes for CASSLEDRGLYNEQFF. Together with reference TRBV5-5 and TRBJ2-1, the CDR3 gives the full variable domain: DAGVTQSPTHLIKTRGQQVTLRCSPISGHKSVSWYQQVLGQGPQFIFQYYEKEERGRGNFPDRFSARQFPNYSSELNVNALLLGDSALYLCASSLEDRGLYNEQFFGPGTRLTVL.

The chain recombines TRBV6-4 with TRBJ2-1; 9 nucleotides line up with TRBD1. With 3 bases clipped from V and 8 bases from J, the junction kept 5 bases outside the gene matches. This CDR3 contains 14 residues. Germline CDR1 reads MRHNA; CDR2 reads SNTAGT. The CDR3 DNA is TGTGCCAGCAGTGAAAGGACAGGGGTCGATGAGCAGTTCTTC. Translated: CASSERTGVDEQFF.

This clone appeared once. The V and J genes are TRBV5-1 and TRBJ2-1, with TRBD2 as a possible D gene (6 bases). CDR3 length: 16 residues. V shed 5 bases and J shed 4 bases, with 19 bases lying between them. Germline V lookup: CDR1 SGHRS, CDR2 YFSETQ. CDR3 residues: CASSLQAGGTYNEQFF. CDR3 nucleotides: TGCGCCAGCAGTCTCCAGGCAGGAGGGACTTACAATGAGCAGTTCTTC.

This chain connects TRBV27 to TRBJ2-3; perhaps TRBD2 as D (5 bases). The V gene's germline CDR1 is MNHEY and CDR2 SMNVEV (reference sequence). Trimming cost V 3 bases and J 1 base, with 11 bases left between them. This CDR3 contains 15 residues. For the CDR3, the DNA is TGTGCCAGCAGTTTTGACGGACTCCGCACAGATACGCAGTATTTT. This translates into CASSFDGLRTDTQYF.

The rearrangement links TRBV7-3 to TRBJ2-1, with TRBD2 identical over 10 bases. Germline V gives CDR1 SGHTA, CDR2 FQGTGA. V was pared by 1 base and J by 10 bases, with 7 bases of the junction left unmatched. The CDR3 runs 15 residues. Here the CDR3 reads CASSLIWTSGKEQFF. The CDR3 DNA is TGTGCCAGCAGCTTAATCTGGACTAGCGGAAAGGAGCAGTTCTTC.

The chain uses TRBV7-2 and TRBJ2-7; D might be TRBD2 (6 bases). Germline assignment: CDR1 SGHTA and CDR2 FQGNSA. The CDR3 runs 15 residues. With 1 base removed from V and 6 bases from J, the gap between germline ends came to 16 bases. The CDR3 spells CASSLEFGRGIEQYF. The DNA of the CDR3 is TGTGCCAGCAGCTTAGAATTCGGGCGGGGAATCGAGCAGTACTTC.

On this clone itself: Distinct nucleotide sequences in the sample also encode this CDR3. The V call is TRBV30, the J call TRBJ1-4; perhaps TRBD1 as D (5 bases). The CDR3 is 12 amino acids. CDR1 GTSNPN and CDR2 SVGIG come from the germline V gene (reference sequence). This chain's CDR3 is CGARQGDEKLFF. CDR3 DNA sequence: TGTGGTGCCAGGCAGGGCGACGAAAAACTGTTTTTT.

The gene calls are TRBV27 and TRBJ2-7; D is unclear. Looked up from germline, CDR1 is MNHEY and CDR2 is SMNVEV (reference sequence). CDR3 length: 16 residues. V dropped 6 bases and J dropped 4 bases, with 22 bases sitting between them. The CDR3 DNA is TGTGCCAGCAGCCCTTATGAGGTTGTTGGTGCTTACGAGCAGTACTTC. This sequence encodes CASSPYEVVGAYEQYF.

This clone appeared once. This chain uses TRBV2 with TRBJ2-7; D possibly corresponds to TRBD1 (6 bases). Germline lookup yields CDR1 SNHLY and CDR2 FYNNEI. There are 18 residues in the CDR3. V lost 8 bases, J lost 3 bases, and 29 bases lay in between. The CDR3 reads CASGPEPVRTERLYEQYF. In DNA, the CDR3 is TGTGCCAGCGGTCCCGAGCCTGTTCGGACAGAGCGGCTCTACGAGCAGTACTTC.

V and J are TRBV27 and TRBJ2-7; 14 nucleotides align to TRBD2. Germline V gene data show CDR1 as MNHEY and CDR2 as SMNVEV (reference sequence). This CDR3 is built from 15 residues. V lost 4 bases and J lost 6; bases outside the gene matches: 5. This chain's CDR3 is CASSSRTSGRPEQYF. CDR3 bases: TGTGCCAGCAGTTCTCGGACTAGCGGGAGGCCCGAGCAGTACTTC.

The chain uses TRBV4-2 and TRBJ2-7; D gene uncertain. Trimming removed 0 bases from V and 0 bases from J, with 6 bases in between. Per the germline V gene, CDR1 is LGHNA and CDR2 is YNFKEQ. This CDR3 has 14 residues. The CDR3 sequence: CASSQETFSYEQYF. Here the CDR3 DNA reads TGTGCCAGCAGCCAAGAGACTTTCTCCTACGAGCAGTACTTC.

This clone was counted a single time. The rearrangement joins TRBV7-3 to TRBJ2-1; 8 bases align to TRBD2. The germline gives CDR1 SGHTA, CDR2 FQGTGA. V shed 5 bases and J 6 bases; nucleotides not matched to a gene: 6. The CDR3 consists of 14 residues. The CDR3: CASSRGGSSNEQFF. Here the CDR3 DNA reads TGTGCCAGCAGCCGGGGGGGCAGCTCCAATGAGCAGTTCTTC.

J is TRBJ2-2 and V is TRBV9, with 11 nucleotides matching TRBD1. This CDR3 spans 17 amino acids. Germline CDR1 and CDR2: SGDLS and YYNGEE. V shed 7 bases, J shed 2 bases, and the junction held 10 bases outside the gene matches. For the CDR3, the DNA is TGTGCCAGCCGACGGACAGGGGGCGCGGTAAACACCGGGGAGCTGTTTTTT. It specifies CASRRTGGAVNTGELFF.

The chain has TRBV5-1 and TRBJ2-2, with 7 bases lining up with TRBD1. CDR1 and CDR2 (germline): SGHRS, YFSETQ. The V gene end was trimmed by 5 bases and the J gene end by 2 bases; junction bases not matched to a gene: 6. This CDR3 contains 15 residues. CDR3 nucleotides: TGCGCCAGCAGTTTTCAGGGGGATAACACCGGGGAGCTGTTTTTT. It is translated as CASSFQGDNTGELFF.

V is TRBV7-2 and J is TRBJ1-5; 7 bases fit TRBD1. The CDR3 runs to 14 residues. Germline CDR1 reads SGHTA; CDR2 reads FQGNSA. With 5 bases clipped from V and 5 bases from J, the junction kept 6 bases outside the gene matches. CDR3 bases: TGTGCCAGCAGCCAGGGACAGATACATCAGCCCCAGCATTTT. This gives the protein CASSQGQIHQPQHF.

The chain joins TRBV13 to TRBJ2-7; 14 bases are shared with TRBD2. The CDR3 extends over 17 amino acids. With 4 bases clipped from V and 0 bases from J, the junction kept 5 bases outside the gene matches. Germline CDR1 reads PRHDT; CDR2 reads FYEKMQ (reference sequence). The CDR3 loop is CASSSRTSGRSSYEQYF. As DNA, the CDR3 is TGTGCCAGCAGCTCGAGGACTAGCGGGAGGAGCTCCTACGAGCAGTACTTC.

V is TRBV4-1 and J is TRBJ2-5; 10 bases align to TRBD2. The J segment lost 2 bases and the V segment lost 6 bases, leaving 3 bases of the junction unmatched. The CDR3 consists of 14 residues. CDR1 is MGHRA, CDR2 YSYEKL, per germline. The CDR3 is CASSSGGIQETQYF. The CDR3 coding sequence is TGCGCCAGCAGTAGCGGGGGGATACAAGAGACCCAGTACTTC.

This clone was seen a few times. The chain's CDR3 is CASNVSVAGALEQYF. The CDR3 DNA follows: TGTGCCAGCAATGTCTCGGTAGCGGGAGCGTTGGAGCAGTACTTC. The rearrangement joins TRBV9 to TRBJ2-7; TRBD2 aligns across 9 bases. Trimming at V came to 6 bases and at J to 7 bases, leaving 14 bases not matched to a gene. Germline CDR1 is SGDLS and CDR2 is YYNGEE. The CDR3 is made up of 15 amino acids.

The CDR3 reads CASSSTGVGTEAFF. The CDR3 nucleotides are TGTGCCAGCAGCTCGACAGGGGTGGGCACTGAAGCTTTCTTT. The genes are TRBV7-2 and TRBJ1-1, with 8 bases lining up with TRBD1. CDR1 is SGHTA, CDR2 FQGNSA, per germline. The CDR3 totals 14 residues. The ends lost 4 bases at V and 4 bases at J; junction bases unmatched: 5.

The chain is built from TRBV27 and TRBJ2-7; tentative D call: TRBD2 (5 bases). The germline gives CDR1 MNHEY, CDR2 SMNVEV (reference sequence). Deletions cut 5 bases from V and 3 bases from J, with 17 bases between. This CDR3 region has 15 residues. DNA of the CDR3: TGTGCCAGCAGTGCCTCGGGATACGCCTACTACGAGCAGTACTTC. Translation gives CASSASGYAYYEQYF.